The present T cell receptor (beta chain) was sequenced within a study of circulating CD8 cells and anti-PD-1 response in melanoma. Using roughly 14 ng of total RNA, TCR libraries were made with the QIAseq Immune Repertoire TCR panel. MiXCR was run by TCRdb on the reads, yielding one entry per CDR3 protein. The sample has approximately 690 distinct CDR3 sequences; about 6.4% are singletons. This CDR3 comprises 11 residues. V lost 2 bases and J 8 bases, leaving 7 bases between the germline ends. Germline loops: CDR1 SQVTM, CDR2 ANQGSEA. Live CD3+CD8+TCRalphabeta+ cells were sorted into four subsets by PD-1 and/or TIGIT.

The source of this sequence is a human donor with melanoma. The input for sequencing was CD8+ T cells from PBMCs, taken at baseline or after one month of anti-PD-1 therapy (not recorded which). The chain carries TRBV29-1 and TRBJ1-3, with D unresolved. CDR3 protein: CSVELLDTIYF. As DNA, the CDR3 is TGCAGCGTTGAACTGCTCGACACCATATATTTT. Full variable domain (outside the CDR3, taken from reference TRBV29-1 and TRBJ1-3): SAVISQKPSRDICQRGTSLTIQCQVDSQVTMMFWYRQQPGQSLTLIATANQGSEATYESGFVIDKFPISRPNLTFSTLTVSNMSPEDSSIYLCSVELLDTIYFGEGSWLTVV.